These 31 T cell receptor beta chains share one sample of origin, sequenced in a study of blood T cell repertoires in COVID-19. Clones were read by immunoSEQ multiplex PCR, and TCRdb kept only the in-frame ones, dropping some. Of 55,000 to 75,000 clones listed, roughly 70% are singletons. The sample consisted of peripheral blood. These TCRs come from a man in his fifties or sixties with acute or convalescent COVID-19.

This chain connects TRBV5-1 to TRBJ1-5; D remains ambiguous. The V end lost 0 bases, the J end lost 5 bases, and 9 bases lay between the germline ends. Per germline, CDR1 SGHRS and CDR2 YFSETQ. CDR3 size: 14 residues. DNA of the CDR3: TGCGCCAGCAGCTTGGAGAGGCCAGATCAGCCCCAGCATTTT. Its protein product is CASSLERPDQPQHF.

This clone was detected only a few times. The chain has TRBV5-6 and TRBJ2-3, with D possibly TRBD1 on 5 matching bases. Germline V lookup: CDR1 SGHDT, CDR2 YYEEEE. CDR3 length: 14 amino acids. V lost 1 base, J lost 5 bases, and 11 bases lay in between. In DNA form, the CDR3 reads TGTGCCAGCAGCTTGATGGTAGGGGTAGATACGCAGTATTTT. Translated: CASSLMVGVDTQYF.

V is TRBV11-2 and J is TRBJ1-4; D unclear. This CDR3 spans 14 amino acids. Germline CDR1 reads SGHAT; CDR2 reads FQNNGV. V lost 2 bases, J lost 4 bases, and 8 bases lay in between. This chain's CDR3 is CASSLSQDNEKLFF. CDR3 in DNA: TGTGCCAGCAGCTTAAGTCAGGATAATGAAAAACTGTTTTTT.

A few counts support this clone. This sequence joins TRBV5-6 and TRBJ2-6; D ambiguous. The V gene lost 0 bases and the J gene lost 0 bases, with 4 bases spanning the gap. The length of the CDR3 is 15 residues. CDR1 SGHDT and CDR2 YYEEEE come from the germline V gene. CDR3 in DNA: TGTGCCAGCAGCTTGGGGCTCTCTGGGGCCAACGTCCTGACTTTC. It translates to CASSLGLSGANVLTF.

This chain uses TRBV5-1 with TRBJ1-1; D remains unclear. V lost 4 bases to trimming and J lost 1 base, with 17 bases between them. The CDR3 loop spans 16 amino acids. Germline V gives CDR1 SGHRS, CDR2 YFSETQ. The DNA of the CDR3 is TGCGCCAGCAGCCCGGAGGCGGCGAGCGGGAACACTGAAGCTTTCTTT. It is translated as CASSPEAASGNTEAFF.

The J gene is TRBJ1-2, the V gene TRBV9, with 7 positions matching TRBD1. J lost 2 bases, V lost 0 bases, and 7 bases had no gene match. The CDR3 loop spans 16 amino acids. The germline CDR1 and CDR2 sequences are SGDLS and YYNGEE. As DNA, the CDR3 is TGTGCCAGCAGCGTAGGGGCAGGGGGTAGGAACTATGGCTACACCTTC. It yields the protein CASSVGAGGRNYGYTF. Full variable domain (rest looked up from reference TRBV9 and TRBJ1-2): DSGVTQTPKHLITATGQRVTLRCSPRSGDLSVYWYQQSLDQGLQFLIQYYNGEERAKGNILERFSAQQFPDLHSELNLSSLELGDSALYFCASSVGAGGRNYGYTFGSGTRLTVV.

The chain couples TRBV18 to TRBJ2-1; 7 bases agree with TRBD1. CDR1 and CDR2 (germline): KGHSH, LQKENI. The trim removed 5 bases at V and 0 bases at J, leaving 4 bases unmatched. This CDR3 is 15 amino acids long. The chain's CDR3 is CASSSGTDSYNEQFF. CDR3 DNA: TGTGCCAGCTCATCCGGGACAGACTCCTACAATGAGCAGTTCTTC. Complete variable domain (other parts from reference TRBV18 and TRBJ2-1): NAGVMQNPRHLVRRRGQEARLRCSPMKGHSHVYWYRQLPEEGLKFMVYLQKENIIDESGMPKERFSAEFPKEGPSILRIQQVVRGDSAAYFCASSSGTDSYNEQFFGPGTRLTVL.

The chain combines TRBV6-5 with TRBJ1-2; unclear D gene. This CDR3 contains 12 residues. Between the trimmed V and J ends, which lost 6 bases and 10 bases, there was a span of 15 bases. CDR1 is MNHEY and CDR2 is SVGAGI in the germline V gene. For the CDR3, the DNA is TGTGCCAGCAGGGATTTTTACAGTACCTACACCTTC. Translated: CASRDFYSTYTF.

The chain is built from TRBV6-5 and TRBJ2-5, with D possibly being TRBD1 (6 bases). Germline V lookup: CDR1 MNHEY, CDR2 SVGAGI. The CDR3 extends over 13 amino acids. The germline V and J ends were trimmed by 7 bases and 2 bases, with 11 bases remaining between them. CDR3 protein: CASILDSQETQYF. Here the CDR3 DNA reads TGTGCCAGCATCCTGGACAGTCAAGAGACCCAGTACTTC.

The rearrangement links TRBV2 to TRBJ2-1, with 8 bases matching TRBD2. CDR3 length equals 14 residues. The V gene end was trimmed by 6 bases and the J gene end by 3 bases; junction bases not matched to a gene: 4. CDR1 SNHLY and CDR2 FYNNEI come from the germline V gene. The CDR3 is CASRGSGVYNEQFF. The CDR3 bases are TGTGCCAGCAGGGGTAGCGGGGTCTACAATGAGCAGTTCTTC.

The chain has TRBV4-2 and TRBJ2-5; 12 positions agree with TRBD2. V shed 4 bases and J 2 bases; nucleotides not matched to a gene: 8. CDR3 length: 17 residues. Germline CDR1 reads LGHNA; CDR2 reads YNFKEQ. CDR3 bases: TGTGCCAGCAGCCGATCTAGCGGGGGGGGTCTTCAAGAGACCCAGTACTTC. This gives the protein CASSRSSGGGLQETQYF.

The rearrangement joins TRBV9 to TRBJ1-1; TRBD1 might be the D (5 bases). Germline V gives CDR1 SGDLS, CDR2 YYNGEE. The CDR3 is 13 residues long. V was clipped by 3 bases and J by 3 bases, with 9 bases between them. DNA for the CDR3: TGTGCCAGCAGCGAGGGGATGTACACTGAAGCTTTCTTT. Translated: CASSEGMYTEAFF.

As DNA, the CDR3 is TGTGCCAGCAGTCACGGACTAGCGGGAGAAACAGATACGCAGTATTTT. This sequence encodes CASSHGLAGETDTQYF. V and J are TRBV7-9 and TRBJ2-3; 13 bases align to TRBD2. With V trimmed by 6 bases and J by 3 bases, 6 bases remained unmatched. Germline CDR1 and CDR2: SEHNR and FQNEAQ (reference sequence). The CDR3 contains 16 residues.

A remark on this clone: Other DNA sequences in the same sample also yield this CDR3. This sequence joins TRBV30 and TRBJ1-1; perhaps TRBD1 as D (5 bases). The germline gives CDR1 GTSNPN, CDR2 SVGIG (reference sequence). The CDR3 length is 13 residues. Trimming took off 0 bases at V and 4 bases at J, with 9 bases between the two ends. CDR3 in DNA: TGTGCCTGGAGTGTACTCGGGGGCACTGAAGCTTTCTTT. Translating it yields CAWSVLGGTEAFF.

V is TRBV6-5 and J is TRBJ1-1; D unclear. The V and J ends lost 6 bases and 2 bases respectively, with 10 bases between them. The CDR3 totals 13 residues. Germline V lookup: CDR1 MNHEY, CDR2 SVGAGI. The CDR3 nucleotides read TGTGCCAGCAGGCTGACAAAAAACACTGAAGCTTTCTTT. It yields the protein CASRLTKNTEAFF.

A few counts support this clone. The V and J genes are TRBV10-3 and TRBJ2-3, with 10 bases fitting TRBD1. The CDR3 sequence is 20 residues long. The V and J ends lost 3 bases and 2 bases, in that order; junction bases with no gene match: 17. Germline loops: CDR1 ENHRY, CDR2 SYGVKD. CDR3 coding DNA: TGTGCCATCAGTGACGACGGGACAGGGGCGTCGGTATCGGTCACAGATACGCAGTATTTT. It encodes CAISDDGTGASVSVTDTQYF.

The chain carries TRBV5-6 and TRBJ2-3, with a weak D call TRBD1 (5 bases). This CDR3 comprises 15 residues. The V gene's germline CDR1 is SGHDT and CDR2 YYEEEE. The V gene lost 0 bases and the J gene lost 2 bases, with 10 bases spanning the gap. The CDR3 sequence is CASSLERGFTDTQYF. As DNA, the CDR3 is TGTGCCAGCAGCTTGGAAAGGGGATTCACAGATACGCAGTATTTT.

This chain connects TRBV12-3 or TRBV12-4 to TRBJ1-1; D unresolved. The CDR3 covers 13 residues. V shed 6 bases and J shed 2 bases, with 10 bases lying between them. CDR3 loop: CASRYQENTEAFF. CDR3 nucleotides: TGTGCCAGCAGGTATCAGGAAAACACTGAAGCTTTCTTT.

The chain has TRBV7-3 and TRBJ1-1, with a weak D call TRBD1 (5 bases). Germline loops: CDR1 SGHTA, CDR2 FQGTGA. Trimming removed 9 bases at V and 1 base at J, with 12 bases between. This CDR3 spans 13 amino acids. CDR3 bases: TGTGCCAGTGGGGAGGGGCCGAACACTGAAGCTTTCTTT. This gives the protein CASGEGPNTEAFF.

The J gene is TRBJ1-1, the V gene TRBV18; D is uncertain. There are 14 residues in the CDR3. V was pared by 6 bases and J by 0 bases, with 11 bases between. Germline CDR1 KGHSH, CDR2 LQKENI. CDR3: CASSPGVLNTEAFF. As DNA, the CDR3 is TGTGCCAGCTCCCCCGGGGTCCTGAACACTGAAGCTTTCTTT.

The chain links TRBV9 to TRBJ2-1; possibly TRBD1 for D (5 bases). V was pared by 4 bases and J by 7 bases, with 12 bases between. The CDR3 sequence is 13 residues long. Germline values: CDR1 SGDLS, CDR2 YYNGEE. The DNA for the CDR3 is TGTGCCAGCAGCTTAAGGGGTGTAAATGAGCAGTTCTTC. This encodes CASSLRGVNEQFF.

The chain uses TRBV18 and TRBJ1-1, with 9 bases fitting TRBD1. Germline CDR1 reads KGHSH; CDR2 reads LQKENI. The CDR3 runs to 15 residues. J lost 5 bases, V lost 3 bases, and 7 bases had no gene match. CDR3 nucleotide sequence: TGTGCCAGCTCACCTTCCGGGACAGGGTGGACTGAAGCTTTCTTT. Encoded protein: CASSPSGTGWTEAFF. The full variable domain, in which reference TRBV18 and TRBJ1-1 provide the parts outside the CDR3, is NAGVMQNPRHLVRRRGQEARLRCSPMKGHSHVYWYRQLPEEGLKFMVYLQKENIIDESGMPKERFSAEFPKEGPSILRIQQVVRGDSAAYFCASSPSGTGWTEAFFGQGTRLTVV.

DNA of the CDR3: TGTGCCACCAGTGATGGAACGGGACAGGGAGACGAGACCCAGTACTTC. It translates to CATSDGTGQGDETQYF. This chain connects TRBV24-1 to TRBJ2-5, with 9 bases identical to TRBD1. V shed 3 bases, J shed 5 bases, and the junction held 9 bases outside the gene matches. The CDR3 runs to 16 residues. CDR1 KGHDR and CDR2 SFDVKD come from the germline V gene.

CDR3 nucleotides: TGTGCCACCGCCGGGACTAGCGGTAATGAGCAGTTCTTC. It yields the protein CATAGTSGNEQFF. The chain links TRBV19 to TRBJ2-1, with TRBD2 matching over 11 bases. Germline CDR1 and CDR2: LNHDA and SQIVND (reference sequence). Germline trimming cut 10 bases from V and 7 bases from J; bases unmatched to any gene: 6. This CDR3 comprises 13 residues.

This chain links TRBV10-1 with TRBJ2-5; 8 bases are shared with TRBD1. Germline-derived CDR1 and CDR2 are WNHNN and SYGVQD (reference sequence). The length of the CDR3 is 15 residues. The V gene end was trimmed by 0 bases and the J gene end by 4 bases; junction bases not matched to a gene: 4. CDR3 sequence reads: CASSESGQGRETQYF. In DNA, the CDR3 is TGCGCCAGCAGTGAGTCCGGACAGGGTCGAGAGACCCAGTACTTC.

This clone has only a few counts. J is TRBJ2-5 and V is TRBV7-9, with 9 bases fitting TRBD2. There are 15 residues in the CDR3. The V gene's germline CDR1 is SEHNR and CDR2 FQNEAQ (reference sequence). V gave up 5 bases and J gave up 4 bases; unmatched junction bases: 8. This CDR3 reads CASSLPGGGGETQYF. DNA for the CDR3: TGTGCCAGCAGCCTTCCCGGCGGGGGGGGAGAGACCCAGTACTTC.

The genes are TRBV19 and TRBJ2-5; D is ambiguous. V lost 4 bases and J lost 2, with 20 bases in between. Germline V CDR1 and CDR2: LNHDA, SQIVND (reference sequence). This CDR3 is built from 17 residues. In DNA form, the CDR3 reads TGTGCCAGTAGTAAGTTCACTGTCGACAACTTACAAGAGACCCAGTACTTC. Its translation: CASSKFTVDNLQETQYF.

The chain is built from TRBV6-1 and TRBJ2-2, with a tentative D call TRBD1 (5 bases). Trimming left V 6 bases short and J 1 base short, with 9 bases between. The CDR3 consists of 14 residues. Germline CDR1 reads MNHNS; CDR2 reads SASEGT. The CDR3 here is CASSPDRNTGELFF. In DNA, the CDR3 is TGTGCCAGCAGCCCCGACAGGAACACCGGGGAGCTGTTTTTT.

The chain carries TRBV30 and TRBJ1-6; D possibly corresponds to TRBD1 (5 bases). V was shortened by 3 bases and J by 14 bases, with 14 bases between the two germline ends. This CDR3 has 12 amino acids. Germline CDR1 reads GTSNPN; CDR2 reads SVGIG (reference sequence). The CDR3 bases are TGTGCCTGGAGCGGGGACTCTATCACCCTCCACTTT. Its translation: CAWSGDSITLHF.

V and J are TRBV10-1 and TRBJ2-1, with 13 bases aligning to TRBD2. The CDR3 is 15 residues long. From germline, CDR1 is WNHNN and CDR2 SYGVQD (reference sequence). Unmatched junction bases numbered 6, after V lost 4 bases and J lost 9 bases. CDR3 sequence reads: CASSALAGGLGEQFF. CDR3 coding DNA: TGCGCCAGCAGTGCACTAGCGGGGGGGCTTGGTGAGCAGTTCTTC.

The V gene is TRBV6-5, the J gene TRBJ2-3, with a possible D match to TRBD1 (6 bases). Germline-derived CDR1 and CDR2 are MNHEY and SVGAGI. This CDR3 comprises 15 residues. V was pared by 5 bases and J by 0 bases, with 12 bases between. The CDR3 bases are TGTGCCAGCAGTCGAACAGGGCCCAGCACAGATACGCAGTATTTT. Protein product: CASSRTGPSTDTQYF.